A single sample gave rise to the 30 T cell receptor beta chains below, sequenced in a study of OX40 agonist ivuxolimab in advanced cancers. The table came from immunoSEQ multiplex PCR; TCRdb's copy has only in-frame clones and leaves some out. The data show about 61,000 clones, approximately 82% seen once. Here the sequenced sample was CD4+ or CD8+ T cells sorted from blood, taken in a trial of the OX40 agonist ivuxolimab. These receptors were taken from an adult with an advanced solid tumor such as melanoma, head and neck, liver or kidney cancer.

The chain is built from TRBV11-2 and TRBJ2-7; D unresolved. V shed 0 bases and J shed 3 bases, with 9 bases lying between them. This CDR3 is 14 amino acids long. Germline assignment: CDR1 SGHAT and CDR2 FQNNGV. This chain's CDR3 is CASSLDLRLYEQYF. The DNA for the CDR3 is TGTGCCAGCAGCTTAGATCTCAGACTCTACGAGCAGTACTTC.

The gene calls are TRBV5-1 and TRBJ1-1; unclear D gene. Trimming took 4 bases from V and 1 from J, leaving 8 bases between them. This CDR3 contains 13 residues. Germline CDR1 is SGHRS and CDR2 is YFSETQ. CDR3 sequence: CASSPGENTEAFF. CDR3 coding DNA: TGCGCCAGCAGCCCTGGGGAGAACACTGAAGCTTTCTTT.

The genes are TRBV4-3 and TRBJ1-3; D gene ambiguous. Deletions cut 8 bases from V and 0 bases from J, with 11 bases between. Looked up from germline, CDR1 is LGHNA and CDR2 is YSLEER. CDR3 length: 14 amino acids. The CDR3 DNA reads TGCGCCAGCTCGGGCAGCCTCTCTGGAAACACCATATATTTT. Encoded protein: CASSGSLSGNTIYF.

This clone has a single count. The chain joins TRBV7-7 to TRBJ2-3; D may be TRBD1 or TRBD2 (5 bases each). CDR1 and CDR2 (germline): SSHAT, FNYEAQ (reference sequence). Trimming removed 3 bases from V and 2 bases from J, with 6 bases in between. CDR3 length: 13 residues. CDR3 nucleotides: TGTGCCAGCAGCTTGGGGGTCACAGATACGCAGTATTTT. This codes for CASSLGVTDTQYF.

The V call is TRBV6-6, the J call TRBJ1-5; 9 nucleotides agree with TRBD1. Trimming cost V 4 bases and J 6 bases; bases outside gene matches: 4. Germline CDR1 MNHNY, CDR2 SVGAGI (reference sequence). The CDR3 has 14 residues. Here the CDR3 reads CASSSGQGTQPQHF. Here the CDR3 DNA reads TGTGCCAGCAGTTCCGGACAGGGGACTCAGCCCCAGCATTTT.

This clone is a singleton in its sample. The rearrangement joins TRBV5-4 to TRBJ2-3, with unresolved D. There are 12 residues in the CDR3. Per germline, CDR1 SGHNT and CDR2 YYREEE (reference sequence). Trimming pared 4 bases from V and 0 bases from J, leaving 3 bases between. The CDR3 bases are TGTGCCAGCAGCCCTAGCACAGATACGCAGTATTTT. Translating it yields CASSPSTDTQYF.

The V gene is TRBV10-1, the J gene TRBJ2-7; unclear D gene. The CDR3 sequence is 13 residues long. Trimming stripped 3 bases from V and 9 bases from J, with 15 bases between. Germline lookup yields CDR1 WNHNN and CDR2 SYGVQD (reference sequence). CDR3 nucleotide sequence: TGCGCCAGCAGTGATCCGGGCCAACCCACGCAGTACTTC. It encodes CASSDPGQPTQYF.

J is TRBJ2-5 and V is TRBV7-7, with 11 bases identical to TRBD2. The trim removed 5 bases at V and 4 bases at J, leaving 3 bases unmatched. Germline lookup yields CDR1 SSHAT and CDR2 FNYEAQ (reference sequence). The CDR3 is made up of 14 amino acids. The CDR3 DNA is TGTGCCAGCAGCCAAGGACTAGCGGGAGAGACCCAGTACTTC. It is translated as CASSQGLAGETQYF.

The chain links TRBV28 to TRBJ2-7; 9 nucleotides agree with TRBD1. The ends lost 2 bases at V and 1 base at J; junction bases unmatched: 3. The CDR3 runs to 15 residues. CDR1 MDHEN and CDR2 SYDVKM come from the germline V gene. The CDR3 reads CASSLPGTGSYEQYF. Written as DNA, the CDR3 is TGTGCCAGCAGTTTACCTGGGACAGGGTCCTACGAGCAGTACTTC.

The CDR3 protein is CASSPLREDEQYF. The CDR3 DNA sequence: TGTGCCAGCTCACCCTTGCGGGAGGACGAGCAGTACTTC. The V call is TRBV18, the J call TRBJ2-7; 8 bases are shared with TRBD2. Germline V gene lookup returns CDR1 KGHSH and CDR2 LQKENI. CDR3 length equals 13 residues. Unmatched junction bases numbered 3, after V lost 3 bases and J lost 5 bases.

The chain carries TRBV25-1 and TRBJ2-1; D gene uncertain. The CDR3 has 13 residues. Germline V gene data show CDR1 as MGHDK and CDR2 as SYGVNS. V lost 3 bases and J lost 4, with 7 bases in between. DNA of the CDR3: TGTGCCAGCAGTGAGTTCATGTACAATGAGCAGTTCTTC. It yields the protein CASSEFMYNEQFF.

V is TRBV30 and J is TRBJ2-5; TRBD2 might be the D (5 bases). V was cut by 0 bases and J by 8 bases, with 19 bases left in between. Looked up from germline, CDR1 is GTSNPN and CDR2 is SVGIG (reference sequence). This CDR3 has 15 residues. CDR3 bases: TGTGCCTGGAGTGTAGTAGGACTTTCGCTAAATACCCAGTACTTC. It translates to CAWSVVGLSLNTQYF.

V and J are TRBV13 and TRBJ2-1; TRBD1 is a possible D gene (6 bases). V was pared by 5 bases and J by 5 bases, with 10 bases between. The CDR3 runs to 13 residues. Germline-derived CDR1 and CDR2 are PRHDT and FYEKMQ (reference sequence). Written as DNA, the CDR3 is TGTGCCAGCAGCGGGACAATAGACAATGAGCAGTTCTTC. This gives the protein CASSGTIDNEQFF.

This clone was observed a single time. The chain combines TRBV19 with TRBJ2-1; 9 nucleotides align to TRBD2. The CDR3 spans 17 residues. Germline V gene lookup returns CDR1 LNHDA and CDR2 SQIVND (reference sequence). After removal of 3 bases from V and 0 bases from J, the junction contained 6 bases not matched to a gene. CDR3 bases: TGTGCCAGTAGTATCATGAGCGGGAGGAGCTCCTACAATGAGCAGTTCTTC. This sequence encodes CASSIMSGRSSYNEQFF.

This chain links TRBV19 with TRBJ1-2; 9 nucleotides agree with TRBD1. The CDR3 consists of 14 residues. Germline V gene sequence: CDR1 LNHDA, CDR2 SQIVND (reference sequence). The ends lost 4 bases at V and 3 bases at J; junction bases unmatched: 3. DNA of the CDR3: TGTGCCAGTAGTACTCGGACAGGGGACTATGGCTACACCTTC. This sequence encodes CASSTRTGDYGYTF.

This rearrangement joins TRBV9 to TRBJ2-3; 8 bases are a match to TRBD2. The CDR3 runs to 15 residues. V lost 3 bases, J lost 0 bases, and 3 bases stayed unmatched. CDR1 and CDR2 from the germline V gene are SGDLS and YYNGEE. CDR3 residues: CASSGLALSTDTQYF. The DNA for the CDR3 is TGTGCCAGCAGCGGACTAGCGCTAAGCACAGATACGCAGTATTTT.

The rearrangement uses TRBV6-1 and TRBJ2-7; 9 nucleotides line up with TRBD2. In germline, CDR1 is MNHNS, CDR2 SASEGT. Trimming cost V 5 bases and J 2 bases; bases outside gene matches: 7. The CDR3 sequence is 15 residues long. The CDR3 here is CASSQRAGGPYEQYF. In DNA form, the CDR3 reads TGTGCCAGCAGTCAGCGGGCGGGAGGGCCCTACGAGCAGTACTTC.

The CDR3 loop reads CANAPGFGYGYTF. Here the CDR3 DNA reads TGTGCCAATGCTCCGGGATTTGGCTATGGCTACACCTTC. The chain employs TRBV28 and TRBJ1-2; D is unclear. Germline V lookup: CDR1 MDHEN, CDR2 SYDVKM. CDR3 length equals 13 residues. Trimming cost V 10 bases and J 4 bases, with 16 bases left between them.

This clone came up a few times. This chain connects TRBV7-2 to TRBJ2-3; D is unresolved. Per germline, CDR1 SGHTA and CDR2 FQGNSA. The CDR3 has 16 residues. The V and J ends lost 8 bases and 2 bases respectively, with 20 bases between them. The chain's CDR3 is CASLRLWGSVTDTQYF. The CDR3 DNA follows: TGTGCCAGCCTCCGGCTATGGGGTTCGGTCACAGATACGCAGTATTTT.

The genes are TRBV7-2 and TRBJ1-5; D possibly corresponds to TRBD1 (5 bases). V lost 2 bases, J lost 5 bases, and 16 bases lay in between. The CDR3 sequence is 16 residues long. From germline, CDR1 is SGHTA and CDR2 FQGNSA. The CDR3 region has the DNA TGTGCCAGCAGCTTATGGGGCAGAGGGGTCGATCAGCCCCAGCATTTT. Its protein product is CASSLWGRGVDQPQHF.

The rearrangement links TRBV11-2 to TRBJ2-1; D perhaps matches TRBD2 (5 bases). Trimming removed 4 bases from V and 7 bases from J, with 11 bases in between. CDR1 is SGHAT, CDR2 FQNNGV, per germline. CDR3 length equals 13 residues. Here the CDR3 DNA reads TGTGCCAGCAGCTCCCCAACTAGAAATGAGCAGTTCTTC. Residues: CASSSPTRNEQFF. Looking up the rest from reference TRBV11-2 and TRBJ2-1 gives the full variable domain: EAGVAQSPRYKIIEKRQSVAFWCNPISGHATLYWYQQILGQGPKLLIQFQNNGVVDDSQLPKDRFSAERLKGVDSTLKIQPAKLEDSAVYLCASSSPTRNEQFFGPGTRLTVL.

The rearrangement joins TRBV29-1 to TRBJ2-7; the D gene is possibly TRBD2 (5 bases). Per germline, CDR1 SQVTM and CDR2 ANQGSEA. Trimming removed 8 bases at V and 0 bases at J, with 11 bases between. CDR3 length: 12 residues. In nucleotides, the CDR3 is TGCAGCATCCAAAGCGGCTCCTACGAGCAGTACTTC. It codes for CSIQSGSYEQYF.

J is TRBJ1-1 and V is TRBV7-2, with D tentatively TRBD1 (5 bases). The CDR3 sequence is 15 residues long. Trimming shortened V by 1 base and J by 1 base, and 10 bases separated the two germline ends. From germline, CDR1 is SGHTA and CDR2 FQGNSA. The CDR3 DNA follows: TGTGCCAGCAGCTTAGTCGGGGACCAGAACACTGAAGCTTTCTTT. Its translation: CASSLVGDQNTEAFF.

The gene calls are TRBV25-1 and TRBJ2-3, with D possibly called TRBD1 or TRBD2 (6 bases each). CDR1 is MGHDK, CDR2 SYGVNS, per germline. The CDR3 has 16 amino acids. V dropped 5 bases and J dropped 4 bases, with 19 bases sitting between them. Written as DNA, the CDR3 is TGTGCCAGCAGTAGAAGGTACGGGGGCGGCCCAGATACGCAGTATTTT. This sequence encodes CASSRRYGGGPDTQYF.

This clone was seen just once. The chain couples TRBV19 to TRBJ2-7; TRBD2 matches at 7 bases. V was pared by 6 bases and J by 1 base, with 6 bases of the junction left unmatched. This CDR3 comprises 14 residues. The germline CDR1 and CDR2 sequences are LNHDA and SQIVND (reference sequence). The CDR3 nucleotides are TGTGCCAGTAGGAGACTAGCTGGTTCCTACGAGCAGTACTTC. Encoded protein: CASRRLAGSYEQYF.

The CDR3 DNA sequence: TGCGCCAGCAGCCGGACTAGCGGGAACCAAGAGACCCAGTACTTC. This translates into CASSRTSGNQETQYF. The chain joins TRBV5-1 to TRBJ2-5; TRBD2 matches 12 bases. The CDR3 spans 15 residues. Germline CDR1 reads SGHRS; CDR2 reads YFSETQ. Unmatched junction bases numbered 1, after V lost 4 bases and J lost 0 bases.

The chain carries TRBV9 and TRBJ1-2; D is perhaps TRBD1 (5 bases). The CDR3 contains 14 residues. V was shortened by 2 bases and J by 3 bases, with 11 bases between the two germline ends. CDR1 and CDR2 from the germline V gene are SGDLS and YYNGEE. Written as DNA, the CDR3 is TGTGCCAGCAGCGTGACGGGGGATGACTATGGCTACACCTTC. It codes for CASSVTGDDYGYTF.

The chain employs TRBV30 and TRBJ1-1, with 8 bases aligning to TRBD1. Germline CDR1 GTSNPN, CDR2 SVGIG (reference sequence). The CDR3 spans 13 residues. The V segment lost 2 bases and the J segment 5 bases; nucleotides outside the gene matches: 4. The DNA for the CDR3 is TGTGCCTGGAGTCTGCGACAGGGGACTGAAGCTTTCTTT. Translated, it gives CAWSLRQGTEAFF.

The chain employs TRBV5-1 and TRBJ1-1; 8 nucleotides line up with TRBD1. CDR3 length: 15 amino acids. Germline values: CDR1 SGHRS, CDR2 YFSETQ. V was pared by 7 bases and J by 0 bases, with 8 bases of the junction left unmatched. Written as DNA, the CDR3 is TGCGCCAGCGGACAGGGAGGTTTCATGAACACTGAAGCTTTCTTT. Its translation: CASGQGGFMNTEAFF.

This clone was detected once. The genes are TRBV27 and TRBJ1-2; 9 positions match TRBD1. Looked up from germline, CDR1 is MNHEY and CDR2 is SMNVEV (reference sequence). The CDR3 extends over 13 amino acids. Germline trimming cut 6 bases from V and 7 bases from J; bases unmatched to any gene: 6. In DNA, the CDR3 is TGTGCCAGCAGCCAACAGGGGGCTTTTGGCTACACCTTC. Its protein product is CASSQQGAFGYTF.